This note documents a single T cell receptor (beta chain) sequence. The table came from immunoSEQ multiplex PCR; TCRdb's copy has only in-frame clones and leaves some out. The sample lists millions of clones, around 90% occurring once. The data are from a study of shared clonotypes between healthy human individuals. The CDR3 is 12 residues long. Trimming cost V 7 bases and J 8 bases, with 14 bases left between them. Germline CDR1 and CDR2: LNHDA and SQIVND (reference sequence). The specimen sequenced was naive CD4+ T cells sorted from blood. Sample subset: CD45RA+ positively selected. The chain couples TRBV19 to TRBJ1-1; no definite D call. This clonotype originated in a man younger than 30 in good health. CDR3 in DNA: TGTGCCAGTATCACGGTACAGCGAGAAGCTTTCTTT. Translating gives CASITVQREAFF.